This is a list of T cell receptor beta chains from one sample in a study of T cell responses to AZD1222 COVID-19 vaccine. Clones were read by immunoSEQ multiplex PCR, and TCRdb kept only the in-frame ones, dropping some. The data show roughly 96,000 clones, 75% to 90% seen once. Sequenced here: peripheral blood, sampled on day 0 of AZD1222 vaccination. The receptors shown here come from an adult in good health. CDR3s include the opening cysteine and the closing phenylalanine or tryptophan. D genes are given only for firm matches. Size is stated for part of the rows, as once, few or many counts, or as a class when the clone is expanded.

clone_size | j_call | d_call | v_call | cdr3_nt | cdr3_aa
- | TRBJ1-1 | - | TRBV30 | TGTGCCTGGAGCCCAGGGAGGGGCACTGAAGCTTTCTTT | CAWSPGRGTEAFF
- | TRBJ1-5 | - | TRBV28 | TGTGCCAGCAGCGACACATTAAATCAGCCCCAGCATTTT | CASSDTLNQPQHF
- | TRBJ1-1 | - | TRBV5-1 | TGCGCCAGCAGCTTGGAGGAGTATGGGGATGAAGCTTTCTTT | CASSLEEYGDEAFF
- | TRBJ2-1 | TRBD2 | TRBV7-2 | TGTGCCAGCAGGCGGAGTGGTGCGGCTAGCGGCTCCTACAATGAGCAGTTCTTC | CASRRSGAASGSYNEQFF
- | TRBJ2-3 | TRBD2 | TRBV3-1/TRBV3-2 | TGTGCCAGCGGACAAGAAGGGAGACTAGCGAAAACTAGCACAGATACGCAGTATTTT | CASGQEGRLAKTSTDTQYF
many | TRBJ2-3 | TRBD2 | TRBV4-2 | TGTGCCAGCAGCCAAGAGCTGGCGGGAGGGCCTACCGATACGCAGTATTTT | CASSQELAGGPTDTQYF
- | TRBJ2-7 | - | TRBV20-1 | TGCAGTCGGCCCGAGCAGTACTTC | CSRPEQYF
- | TRBJ2-7 | - | TRBV10-3 | TGTGCCACCGCACCAGAAGGCGCAGCGTACGAGCAGTACTTC | CATAPEGAAYEQYF
- | TRBJ2-5 | TRBD2 | TRBV5-4 | TGTGCCAGCAGCAAGCCCTGGCAGCGGGAGGGGGCCCTGGAGACCCAGTACTTC | CASSKPWQREGALETQYF
- | TRBJ2-1 | TRBD2 | TRBV5-4 | TGTGCCAGCAGCCCAAAGCGAGGGTCTCTAGCGGGAATACACAATGAGCAGTTCTTC | CASSPKRGSLAGIHNEQFF
- | TRBJ2-1 | TRBD2 | TRBV28 | TGTGCCAGCAGTTTATATACTAGCGGGAGAAATGAGCAGTTCTTC | CASSLYTSGRNEQFF
- | TRBJ1-4 | - | TRBV30 | TGTGCCCTGGTTCGGGATGAAAAACTGTTTTTT | CALVRDEKLFF
- | TRBJ2-7 | - | TRBV11-3 | TGTGCCAGCAGCTTAGGCGGCGGTACTTCCTACGAGCAGTACTTC | CASSLGGGTSYEQYF
- | TRBJ2-1 | - | TRBV11-2 | TGTGCCAGCACCCAAATACAATTGGAGCAGTTCTTC | CASTQIQLEQFF
- | TRBJ2-1 | - | TRBV19 | TGTGCCAGTAGTTCCGGACAGAGCCCCTACAATGAGCAGTTCTTC | CASSSGQSPYNEQFF
- | TRBJ2-6 | - | TRBV19 | TGTGCCAGTAGTCCGAAAGGGCTACTCACAGAGCGGGGGGCCAACGTCCTGACTTTC | CASSPKGLLTERGANVLTF
- | TRBJ1-6 | TRBD1 | TRBV7-9 | TGTGCCTACGAGCAGGGGGCGAATTCACCCCTCCACTTT | CAYEQGANSPLHF
- | TRBJ1-2 | - | TRBV4-2 | TGTGCCAGCAGCCCTCCGAGGGATACCTATGGCTACACCTTC | CASSPPRDTYGYTF
- | TRBJ1-4 | - | TRBV12-3/TRBV12-4 | TGTGCCAGCACGGCCGGGGCCACGGAAAAACTGTTTTTT | CASTAGATEKLFF
- | TRBJ2-1 | - | TRBV7-2 | TGTGCCAGCAGCTTCGGGCGGAGCTCCTACAATGAGCAGTTCTTC | CASSFGRSSYNEQFF
- | TRBJ2-5 | - | TRBV29-1 | TGCAGCGTTCCTCCTTCGGGGTCCCCCGAGACCCAGTACTTC | CSVPPSGSPETQYF
- | TRBJ2-1 | TRBD2 | TRBV7-2 | TGTGCCAGCAGCACACGGACTAGCGGGAGCAATGAGCAGTTCTTC | CASSTRTSGSNEQFF
- | TRBJ2-2 | TRBD1 | TRBV11-3 | TGTGCCAGCAGCTCGACAGGGTCTGTCACCGGGGAGCTGTTTTTT | CASSSTGSVTGELFF
- | TRBJ2-3 | - | TRBV4-2 | TGTGCCAGCAGCCAATTGACTACCACAGATACGCAGTATTTT | CASSQLTTTDTQYF
- | TRBJ2-6 | - | TRBV19 | TGTGCCAGTCGGGACGGAGCCTCTGGGGCCAACGTCCTGACTTTC | CASRDGASGANVLTF
- | TRBJ2-1 | - | TRBV20-1 | TGCAGTGCTAGTAGTGATTGGCCTTACAATGAGCAGTTCTTC | CSASSDWPYNEQFF
- | TRBJ2-5 | - | TRBV3-1/TRBV3-2 | TGTGCCAGCAGCCAAGACAAGGGTAGCAAGGCTTTCCAAGAGACCCAGTACTTC | CASSQDKGSKAFQETQYF
- | TRBJ1-4 | - | TRBV28 | TGTGCCAGCACGGGGGCGCGTGAAAAACTGTTTTTT | CASTGAREKLFF
- | TRBJ2-6 | - | TRBV24-1 | TGTGCCACCAGTGACATGCAGGGGGGGGCCAACGTCCTGACTTTC | CATSDMQGGANVLTF
- | TRBJ2-3 | TRBD1 | TRBV3-1/TRBV3-2 | TGTGCCAGCAGCCCCGGACAGGGCCGCACAGATACGCAGTATTTT | CASSPGQGRTDTQYF